The rows below give T cell receptor beta chains drawn from one sample of a study of T cell changes during pregnancy in multiple sclerosis. Using immunoSEQ multiplex PCR, the repertoire was profiled, and TCRdb retains in-frame clones only, with some absent. The sample consists of roughly 110,000 clones, 85% to 95% of them appearing once. Source: peripheral blood, taken in the third trimester of pregnancy. The receptor set was obtained from a female donor in good health, enrolled as a control in a pregnancy study. Both conserved end residues are part of each CDR3. Fields, in order: clone size, J gene, D gene, V gene, CDR3 protein, CDR3 DNA. A D gene is named only where the DNA matches it firmly. Some rows mark clone size as missing; the rest say once, few, many or name a class of expanded clone.

size: .
J: TRBJ2-7
D: .
V: TRBV28
CDR3: CASSLAVSRSYEQYF
DNA: TGTGCCAGCAGCCTGGCGGTATCCCGCTCCTACGAGCAGTACTTC

size: .
J: TRBJ1-1
D: .
V: TRBV6-5
CDR3: CASTNDRGIAEAFF
DNA: TGTGCCAGCACCAACGACCGGGGAATCGCTGAAGCTTTCTTT

size: .
J: TRBJ2-3
D: .
V: TRBV5-1
CDR3: CASSLAPSTDTQYF
DNA: TGCGCCAGCAGCTTGGCTCCTAGCACAGATACGCAGTATTTT

size: .
J: TRBJ1-2
D: TRBD1
V: TRBV28
CDR3: CASATTGGIGYGYTF
DNA: TGTGCCAGCGCCACGACAGGGGGCATAGGCTATGGCTACACCTTC

size: .
J: TRBJ1-2
D: .
V: TRBV7-2
CDR3: CASSYRRDFNYGYTF
DNA: TGTGCCAGCAGCTACCGACGGGATTTTAACTATGGCTACACCTTC

size: .
J: TRBJ1-2
D: TRBD1
V: TRBV5-4
CDR3: CASSLPGGAAYGYTF
DNA: TGTGCCAGCTCCCTTCCAGGGGGCGCTGCCTATGGCTACACCTTC

size: once
J: TRBJ2-1
D: TRBD2
V: TRBV5-6
CDR3: CASSLDGGGALNEQFF
DNA: TGTGCCAGCAGCTTGGATGGCGGGGGGGCCTTGAATGAGCAGTTCTTC

size: .
J: TRBJ2-3
D: .
V: TRBV6-6
CDR3: CASSYGVAASTDTQYF
DNA: TGTGCCAGCAGTTACGGAGTAGCGGCTAGCACAGATACGCAGTATTTT

size: .
J: TRBJ1-1
D: .
V: TRBV11-3
CDR3: CASSPGTWNTEAFF
DNA: TGTGCCAGCAGCCCGGGGACATGGAACACTGAAGCTTTCTTT

size: once
J: TRBJ2-3
D: TRBD2
V: TRBV7-2
CDR3: CASSKAGGGAFSDTQYF
DNA: TGTGCCAGCAGCAAGGCGGGCGGGGGGGCTTTTTCAGATACGCAGTATTTT

size: .
J: TRBJ1-4
D: .
V: TRBV2
CDR3: CASSSSATNEKLFF
DNA: TGTGCCAGCAGTTCGAGTGCAACTAATGAAAAACTGTTTTTT

size: .
J: TRBJ2-3
D: .
V: TRBV19
CDR3: CASSIRGSDTQYF
DNA: TGTGCCAGTAGTATTCGGGGTTCTGATACGCAGTATTTT

size: .
J: TRBJ1-3
D: TRBD1
V: TRBV5-6
CDR3: CASSPGQKLVYSGNTIYF
DNA: TGTGCCAGCAGCCCGGGACAGAAACTTGTATACTCTGGAAACACCATATATTTT

size: .
J: TRBJ2-5
D: TRBD2
V: TRBV9
CDR3: CASSPRLAGGQETQYF
DNA: TGTGCCAGCAGCCCGAGACTAGCGGGGGGCCAAGAGACCCAGTACTTC

size: .
J: TRBJ2-1
D: TRBD2
V: TRBV19
CDR3: CASSISGTSGYNEQFF
DNA: TGTGCCAGTAGTATAAGTGGGACTAGCGGGTACAATGAGCAGTTCTTC

size: .
J: TRBJ2-7
D: TRBD1
V: TRBV7-6
CDR3: CASSPWDSSYEQYF
DNA: TGTGCCAGCAGCCCGTGGGACAGCTCCTACGAGCAGTACTTC